Presented here are 24 T cell receptor beta chains from one specimen sequenced in a study of tumor and adjacent non-tumor tissue in lung cancer. A modified ARM-PCR protocol with three rounds of nested PCR amplified TCRbeta. MiXCR was run by TCRdb on the multiplex PCR reads, yielding one entry per CDR3 protein. Among some 80,000 distinct CDR3 sequences listed, around three quarters were seen once. The template was RNA from unsorted bulk tissue. More than 3 cm separated this lung sample from the edge of the tumor. The sequenced material came from distant non-tumor lung tissue. The receptor source for this set is a woman aged 50 to 60 with non-small cell lung cancer.

Details on this clonotype: The missing conserved phenylalanine or tryptophan at the end of this CDR3 makes a read error likely. The chain recombines TRBV6-5 with TRBJ2-3, with a tentative D call TRBD2 (6 bases). The CDR3 runs 19 residues. Per the germline V gene, CDR1 is MNHEY and CDR2 is SVGAGI. V gave up 0 bases and J gave up 2 bases, with 21 bases separating them. The CDR3 sequence is CASSYSTGDSPGTTDTQYS. The DNA of the CDR3 is TGTGCCAGCAGTTACTCCACCGGGGACTCCCCCGGAACCACAGATACGCAGTATTCT.

V and J are TRBV7-9 and TRBJ2-3; TRBD2 agrees at 7 bases. The junction had 16 bases not matched to a gene; V was cut back by 3 bases and J by 1 base. This CDR3 contains 19 residues. CDR1 SEHNR and CDR2 FQNEAQ come from the germline V gene (reference sequence). This CDR3 reads CASSFPTSWGRGGTDTQYF. The CDR3, as DNA: TGTGCCAGCAGCTTTCCGACTAGCTGGGGCCGCGGGGGCACAGATACGCAGTATTTT. Drawing the rest from reference TRBV7-9 and TRBJ2-3, the complete variable domain is DTGVSQNPRHKITKRGQNVTFRCDPISEHNRLYWYRQTLGQGPEFLTYFQNEAQLEKSRLLSDRFSAERPKGSFSTLEIQRTEQGDSAMYLCASSFPTSWGRGGTDTQYFGPGTRLTVL.

As to this clonotype: A read error may produce the germline difference seen at one junction end. This sequence joins TRBV11-2 and TRBJ2-7; 7 bases agree with TRBD1. Germline V CDR1 and CDR2: SGHAT, FQNNGV. This CDR3 comprises 14 residues. As DNA, the CDR3 is TGTGCCAACAGCTTAGTTAGGGACAGATACGAGCAGTATTTC. Its translation is CANSLVRDRYEQYF. Full variable domain (rest looked up from reference TRBV11-2 and TRBJ2-7): EAGVAQSPRYKIIEKRQSVAFWCNPISGHATLYWYQQILGQGPKLLIQFQNNGVVDDSQLPKDRFSAERLKGVDSTLKIQPAKLEDSAVYLCANSLVRDRYEQYFGPGTRLTVT.

Note on this clonotype: The junction differs from germline at one of its ends, possibly a read error. The chain uses TRBV12-3 or TRBV12-4 and TRBJ1-5, with a weak D call TRBD1 (5 bases). The CDR3 has 12 amino acids. The CDR3 bases are TGTGCCAGCAGAGACAGCAATCAACCCCAGCATTTT. This codes for CASRDSNQPQHF.

This clonotype showed up many times. The chain carries TRBV5-1 and TRBJ2-1; TRBD1 might be the D (6 bases). Germline CDR1 reads SGHRS; CDR2 reads YFSETQ. Trimming took 0 bases from V and 0 from J, leaving 10 bases between them. The CDR3 spans 16 residues. CDR3 coding DNA: TGCGCCAGCAGCTTGGATCTAGGGGGCTCCTACAATGAGCAGTTCTTC. It is translated as CASSLDLGGSYNEQFF.

Comments on this clonotype: The missing conserved phenylalanine or tryptophan at the end of this CDR3 makes a read error likely. This CDR3 is CASSQGGTPATEAFL. CDR3 bases: TGTGCCAGCAGTCAGGGGGGGACTCCGGCGACTGAAGCTTTCTTA. The chain uses TRBV6-2 or TRBV6-3 and TRBJ1-1; 7 bases align to TRBD1. The trim removed 5 bases at V and 5 bases at J, leaving 11 bases unmatched. The CDR3 covers 15 residues. CDR1 and CDR2 from the germline V gene are MNHEY and SVGEGT.

Details on this clonotype: A read error may produce the germline difference seen at one junction end. J is TRBJ2-3 and V is TRBV12-3 or TRBV12-4; possible D gene TRBD1, 6 bases. The CDR3 spans 15 residues. CDR3 sequence reads: CASSRGTGNPDTHYF. As DNA, the CDR3 is TGTGCCAGCAGTCGGGGTACAGGGAACCCAGATACGCACTATTTT.

This clonotype occurred once. Since no conserved phenylalanine or tryptophan closes the CDR3, a read error is the likely cause. The DNA is left out, because the CDR3 cannot be placed on it with certainty; the CDR3 is given as TCRdb lists it. The chain recombines TRBV6-1 with TRBJ2-7; the D segment call TRBD2 is taken from the table without a DNA check. The CDR3 is 15 amino acids long, termini counted. The V gene's germline CDR1 is MNHNS and CDR2 SASEGT. The CDR3 here is CASSERGLGSYELYS.

As to this clonotype: A read error may produce the germline difference seen at one junction end. The chain links TRBV28 to TRBJ2-7, with 10 positions matching TRBD2. Germline V lookup: CDR1 MDHEN, CDR2 SYDVKM. The CDR3 totals 12 residues. Here the CDR3 DNA reads TGTGCTAGCACAACCCAGCGGGGGGGGCATTACTTC. Protein: CASTTQRGGHYF.

Many counts were recorded for this clonotype. The chain recombines TRBV20-1 with TRBJ2-1; D unresolved. The germline V gene has CDR1 DFQATT and CDR2 SNEGSKA (reference sequence). Deletions cut 3 bases from V and 8 bases from J, with 14 bases between. The CDR3 covers 13 residues. CDR3 protein: CSASGPKGHEQFF. DNA for the CDR3: TGCAGTGCTAGCGGCCCAAAGGGTCATGAGCAGTTCTTC.

This clonotype was counted once. The gene calls are TRBV10-3 and TRBJ1-1; 7 bases align to TRBD1. Germline loops: CDR1 ENHRY, CDR2 SYGVKD. The CDR3 is made up of 15 amino acids. The CDR3, as DNA: TGTTCTATCAGTGAGTCGACAGGGTTTGGAGCTGAAGCTTTCTTT. Amino acids: CSISESTGFGAEAFF.

This clonotype appeared a single time. Without the conserved terminal phenylalanine or tryptophan, this CDR3 likely stems from a read error. This chain connects TRBV11-2 to TRBJ2-1; TRBD2 matches at 9 bases. The CDR3 is 15 amino acids. Germline CDR1 and CDR2: SGHAT and FQNNGV. The ends lost 9 bases at V and 8 bases at J; junction bases unmatched: 14. The CDR3 protein is CASGLESSGNHEQFS. CDR3 DNA sequence: TGTGCCAGTGGCTTAGAATCTAGCGGGAATCATGAGCAGTTCTCC.

With respect to this clonotype: One base away lies a much larger clone, so this may be a sequencing read error. V usage is TRBV7-2 and J usage is TRBJ2-7; 10 bases fit TRBD1. The CDR3 consists of 14 residues. Germline lookup yields CDR1 SGHTA and CDR2 FQGNSA. The junction had 6 bases not matched to a gene; V was cut back by 8 bases and J by 2 bases. The CDR3: CASGLGTGAYEQYF. In DNA form, the CDR3 reads TGTGCCAGCGGCCTCGGGACAGGGGCCTACGAGCAGTACTTC.

In its sample, this clonotype was seen a few times. It may be a read error: a sequence one base away is much more abundant. This sequence joins TRBV12-3 or TRBV12-4 and TRBJ2-1, with D possibly being TRBD2 (6 bases). This CDR3 is 15 amino acids long. CDR3 sequence: CANSLASARYNEQFF. DNA for the CDR3: TGTGCCAACAGTTTAGCTAGCGCTAGATACAATGAGCAGTTCTTC.

For this clonotype: A junction boundary mismatches the germline segment, possibly from a read error. The CDR3 sequence: CASSQTPQGRNQPHHF. The DNA for the CDR3 is TGCGCCAGCAGCCAAACCCCGCAGGGACGTAATCAGCCCCACCATTTT. V and J are TRBV4-1 and TRBJ1-5; TRBD1 is a possible D gene (5 bases). This CDR3 region has 16 residues. Germline loops: CDR1 MGHRA, CDR2 YSYEKL.

On this clonotype itself: An end of the junction does not agree with germline; a read error may underlie this. This chain connects TRBV5-6 to TRBJ1-2; 7 nucleotides align to TRBD1. This CDR3 has 17 amino acids. Germline V gene lookup returns CDR1 SGHDT and CDR2 YYEEEE. The CDR3 bases are TGTGCCAACAGCTTGGGTGGCGGACAGGCCCTTTGGTATGGCTACACCTTC. Translating it yields CANSLGGGQALWYGYTF.

Concerning this clonotype: The junction departs from the called germline gene at one end, perhaps through a read error. The chain uses TRBV6-5 and TRBJ1-1; 7 bases agree with TRBD1. The CDR3 is 15 residues long. Germline CDR1 MNHEY, CDR2 SVGAGI. The CDR3 sequence is CASSLGTVCHTEASF. In DNA form, the CDR3 reads TGTGCCAGCAGTCTCGGGACAGTCTGCCACACCGAAGCTTCCTTT.

As concerns this clonotype: This CDR3 is missing its conserved last phenylalanine or tryptophan, likely due to a read error. The rearrangement joins TRBV11-2 to TRBJ2-7, with D unresolved. This CDR3 has 13 amino acids. From germline, CDR1 is SGHAT and CDR2 FQNNGV. DNA of the CDR3: TGTGCCAGCAGCTTAACAGATTCCTACAAGCAGTACCCC. Translation: CASSLTDSYKQYP.

CDR3 sequence: CANSQPGTNSYEQYV. The CDR3 DNA is TGCGCCAACAGCCAACCCGGGACGAACTCCTATGAGCAGTACGTC. The chain links TRBV4-1 to TRBJ2-7; tentatively, D is TRBD1 or TRBD2 (5 bases each). Germline loops: CDR1 MGHRA, CDR2 YSYEKL. The CDR3 totals 15 residues.

This clonotype was detected only a few times. The rearrangement links TRBV18 to TRBJ1-1, with unresolved D. This CDR3 has 14 amino acids. The germline V gene has CDR1 KGHSH and CDR2 LQKENI. Trimming left V 4 bases short and J 3 bases short, with 12 bases between. DNA for the CDR3: TGTGCCAGCTCACTCTCCCCGAGGGACACTGAAGCTTTCTTT. It is translated as CASSLSPRDTEAFF.

Of note for this clonotype: This may be a read error, as it is one base from a much larger clone. V is TRBV18 and J is TRBJ2-3; TRBD2 matches 12 bases. Germline loops: CDR1 KGHSH, CDR2 LQKENI. The CDR3 runs 15 residues. V was clipped by 4 bases and J by 1 base; unmatched bases: 0. The CDR3 sequence is CASSRTSGGTDTQYF. The CDR3 region has the DNA TGTGCCAGCTCACGGACTAGCGGGGGCACAGATACGCAGTATTTT.

This clonotype is classed as medium-sized (0.01 to 0.1%). The chain joins TRBV11-2 to TRBJ2-3; D might be TRBD2 (5 bases). Germline-derived CDR1 and CDR2 are SGHAT and FQNNGV. The V end was cut by 2 bases, the J end by 1 base, with 7 bases between. The CDR3 consists of 14 residues. This CDR3 reads CASSLRTGTDTQYF. As DNA, the CDR3 is TGTGCCAGCAGCTTAAGGACTGGCACAGATACGCAGTATTTT.

This clonotype was counted many times. This rearrangement joins TRBV4-1 to TRBJ1-5, with 8 nucleotides matching TRBD1. Germline V gene sequence: CDR1 MGHRA, CDR2 YSYEKL. CDR3 length equals 17 residues. J gave up 6 bases and V 1 base, and 11 bases lay outside the gene matches. The CDR3 reads CASSQGSTGGAGQPQHF. DNA for the CDR3: TGCGCCAGCAGCCAAGGGTCCACAGGGGGAGCGGGTCAGCCCCAGCATTTT.

Details on this clonotype: No conserved phenylalanine or tryptophan is present at the end of the CDR3, so a read error is the likely explanation. The V call is TRBV29-1, the J call TRBJ1-5; D may be TRBD1 (5 bases). Germline V lookup: CDR1 SQVTM, CDR2 ANQGSEA. The CDR3 spans 14 residues. CDR3 amino acids: CNVADRGINQPQHI. As DNA, the CDR3 is TGCAACGTAGCTGATAGGGGAATCAATCAGCCCCAGCATATT.